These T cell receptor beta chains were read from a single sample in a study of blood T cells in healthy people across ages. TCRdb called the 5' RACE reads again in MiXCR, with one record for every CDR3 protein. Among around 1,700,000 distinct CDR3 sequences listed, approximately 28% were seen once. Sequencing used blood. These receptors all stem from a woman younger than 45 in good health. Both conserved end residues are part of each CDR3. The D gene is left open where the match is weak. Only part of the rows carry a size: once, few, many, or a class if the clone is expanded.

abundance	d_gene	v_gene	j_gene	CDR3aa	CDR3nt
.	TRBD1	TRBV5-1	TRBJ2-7	CASSSPGQQGEQYF	TGCGCCAGCAGCTCCCCGGGACAGCAAGGCGAGCAGTACTTC
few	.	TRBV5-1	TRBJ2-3	CASSLGQRTTDTQYF	TGCGCCAGCAGCTTAGGGCAGAGAACCACAGATACGCAGTATTTT
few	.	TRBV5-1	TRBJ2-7	CASSPDWGSYEQYF	TGCGCCAGCAGCCCGGACTGGGGTTCCTACGAGCAGTACTTC
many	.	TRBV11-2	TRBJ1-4	CASSLTGFNEKLFF	TGTGCCAGCAGCCTGACAGGTTTTAATGAAAAACTGTTTTTT
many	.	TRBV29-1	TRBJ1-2	CAEGGDYGYTF	TGCGCGGAGGGGGGGGACTATGGCTACACCTTC
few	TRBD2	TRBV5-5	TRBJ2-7	CASSPLAGAISYEQYF	TGTGCCAGCAGTCCTCTAGCGGGAGCCATCTCCTACGAGCAGTACTTC
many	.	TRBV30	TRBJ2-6	CAWSEGAGANVLTF	TGTGCCTGGAGTGAAGGGGCTGGGGCCAACGTCCTGACTTTC
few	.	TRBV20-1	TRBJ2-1	CSARMLIRGDNEQFF	TGCAGTGCTAGGATGTTAATCCGGGGAGACAATGAGCAGTTCTTC
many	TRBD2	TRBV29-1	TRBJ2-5	CSVETGREYQETQYF	TGCAGCGTTGAAACGGGGCGGGAGTACCAAGAGACCCAGTACTTC
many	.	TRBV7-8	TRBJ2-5	CASSLLVAGKTQYF	TGTGCCAGCAGCTTACTCGTAGCAGGAAAGACCCAGTACTTC
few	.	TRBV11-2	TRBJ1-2	CASSLEDFGGGGYTF	TGTGCCAGCAGCTTAGAGGATTTTGGGGGCGGTGGCTACACCTTC
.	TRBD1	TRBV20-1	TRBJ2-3	CSARDSLADTQYF	TGCAGTGCTCGGGACAGTTTAGCAGATACGCAGTATTTT
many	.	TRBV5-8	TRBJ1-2	CASSWERYGYTF	TGTGCCAGCAGCTGGGAGCGCTATGGCTACACCTTC
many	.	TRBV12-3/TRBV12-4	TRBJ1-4	CASSRTAPNEKLFF	TGTGCCAGCAGCCGGACAGCTCCTAATGAAAAACTGTTTTTT
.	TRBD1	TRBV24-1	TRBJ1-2	CATRDGQGYGYTF	TGTGCCACCAGGGACGGACAGGGCTATGGCTACACCTTC
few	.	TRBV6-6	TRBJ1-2	CASSYGDRLGDVYTF	TGTGCCAGCAGTTACGGCGACAGGTTGGGGGACGTCTACACCTTC
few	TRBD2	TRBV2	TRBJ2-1	CASSVYEGTRGQFF	TGTGCCAGCAGCGTATACGAAGGGACTAGGGGTCAGTTCTTC
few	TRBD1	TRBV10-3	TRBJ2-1	CATGQNNEQFF	TGTGCCACGGGACAGAACAATGAGCAGTTCTTC
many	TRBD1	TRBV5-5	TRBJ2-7	CASRADRGAFYEQYF	TGTGCCAGCAGAGCCGACAGGGGAGCTTTCTACGAGCAGTACTTC
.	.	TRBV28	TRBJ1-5	CASGVGRDQPQHF	TGTGCCAGCGGAGTCGGGAGGGATCAGCCCCAGCATTTT
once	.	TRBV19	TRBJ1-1	CASTFGANTEAFF	TGTGCCAGTACCTTCGGGGCGAACACTGAAGCTTTCTTT
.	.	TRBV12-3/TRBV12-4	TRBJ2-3	CASSSMAPDTQYF	TGTGCCAGCAGTTCGATGGCGCCAGATACTCAGTATTTT
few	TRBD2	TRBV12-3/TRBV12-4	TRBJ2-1	CAGSRTSNNEQFF	TGTGCCGGCAGCAGGACTAGCAACAATGAGCAGTTCTTC
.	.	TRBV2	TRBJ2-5	CASSGTLTQETQYF	TGTGCCAGCAGCGGAACTTTAACTCAAGAGACCCAGTACTTC